This entry lists 17 T cell receptor beta chains sequenced from one sample in a study of vaccination and CD4 T cells after COVID-19. No cognate antigen is known for these TCRs. The treatment denotes: roughly 10-day PBMC culture with coronavirus spike peptide pools or control peptides (ViraFEST assay). With the Oncomine TCR Beta short-read assay, DNA from cultured CD4+ T cells was sequenced. TCRdb reanalysed the PCR reads using MiXCR and keeps one entry per CDR3 protein. Seen here are some 23,000 distinct CDR3 sequences, 40% to 50% observed once, and the top ten hold 15% to 20%. Sequenced here: CD4+ T cells from blood, cultured in vitro, sampled before SARS-CoV-2 vaccination. The receptors were gathered from a human donor who received a COVID-19 vaccine.

This chain joins TRBV6-5 and TRBJ2-7; D ambiguous. Germline values: CDR1 MNHEY, CDR2 SVGAGI. The germline V and J ends were trimmed by 0 bases and 5 bases, with 5 bases remaining between them. The CDR3 is made up of 12 amino acids. The CDR3 is CASSYSGHEQYF. The CDR3 DNA sequence: TGTGCCAGCAGTTACTCGGGCCACGAGCAGTACTTC.

The chain links TRBV20-1 to TRBJ1-6; TRBD1 agrees at 7 bases. Germline CDR1 and CDR2: DFQATT and SNEGSKA (reference sequence). The V and J ends lost 6 bases and 10 bases, in that order; junction bases with no gene match: 12. This CDR3 is built from 14 residues. DNA of the CDR3: TGCAGTGCCCTCCGACAGGGTAGGGGGTCACCCCTCCACTTT. Its translation: CSALRQGRGSPLHF.

The chain has TRBV19 and TRBJ2-5, with D possibly being TRBD1 (6 bases). Germline CDR1 and CDR2: LNHDA and SQIVND (reference sequence). The CDR3 totals 15 residues. With 4 bases removed from V and 2 bases from J, the gap between germline ends came to 14 bases. The CDR3 protein is CASSRRTAPQETQYF. Here the CDR3 DNA reads TGTGCCAGTAGTAGACGGACAGCCCCTCAAGAGACCCAGTACTTC.

The rearrangement uses TRBV12-3 or TRBV12-4 and TRBJ2-3; a possible D gene is TRBD2 (7 bases). The CDR3 spans 15 residues. Deletions cut 1 base from V and 2 bases from J, with 10 bases between. CDR3: CASSLDAGATDTQYF. The CDR3 DNA reads as TGTGCCAGCAGTTTAGACGCGGGGGCCACAGATACGCAGTATTTT.

The chain joins TRBV25-1 to TRBJ2-3, with a tentative D call TRBD2 (5 bases). V was cut by 5 bases and J by 0 bases, with 15 bases left in between. The germline V gene encodes CDR1 MGHDK and CDR2 SYGVNS. The CDR3 contains 16 residues. Written as DNA, the CDR3 is TGTGCCAGCAGTCCCCAGGACTCGAGGAGCACAGATACGCAGTATTTT. It codes for CASSPQDSRSTDTQYF.

The chain carries TRBV7-9 and TRBJ1-5; possibly TRBD1 for D (6 bases). In germline, CDR1 is SEHNR, CDR2 FQNEAQ (reference sequence). Trimming removed 1 base from V and 6 bases from J, with 13 bases in between. CDR3 length equals 15 residues. CDR3 residues: CASSLDGGAVQPQHF. The CDR3 DNA follows: TGTGCCAGCAGCTTAGATGGGGGGGCAGTTCAGCCCCAGCATTTT.

This sequence joins TRBV9 and TRBJ1-3, with 7 bases identical to TRBD1. This CDR3 contains 16 residues. Trimming took 3 bases from V and 0 from J; bases not matched to a gene: 6. Germline V CDR1 and CDR2: SGDLS, YYNGEE. The CDR3 is CASSAQGITSGNTIYF. Here the CDR3 DNA reads TGTGCCAGCAGCGCACAGGGGATAACCTCTGGAAACACCATATATTTT.

V is TRBV27 and J is TRBJ1-5; D is ambiguous. CDR3 length: 14 residues. The V end was cut by 2 bases, the J end by 4 bases, with 9 bases between. In germline, CDR1 is MNHEY, CDR2 SMNVEV (reference sequence). CDR3 nucleotides: TGTGCCAGCAGTTTAAGGGTCTCAAATCAGCCCCAGCATTTT. Translated, it gives CASSLRVSNQPQHF.

The chain has TRBV27 and TRBJ1-5; a weak D match, TRBD1 (5 bases). Germline V gives CDR1 MNHEY, CDR2 SMNVEV (reference sequence). V lost 1 base and J lost 6, with 10 bases in between. The CDR3 is made up of 14 amino acids. CDR3 loop: CASSLWAGSQPQHF. CDR3 DNA sequence: TGTGCCAGCAGTTTATGGGCAGGGAGTCAGCCCCAGCATTTT.

This clonotype was picked up one time. V usage is TRBV12-3 or TRBV12-4 and J usage is TRBJ2-3, with TRBD2 matching over 8 bases. V was pared by 3 bases and J by 3 bases, with 5 bases of the junction left unmatched. This CDR3 spans 15 amino acids. CDR3 in amino acids: CASSFPPSGTDTQYF. The CDR3 nucleotides read TGTGCCAGCAGTTTCCCCCCTAGCGGGACAGATACGCAGTATTTT.

The chain is built from TRBV7-8 and TRBJ2-5; D gene unclear. The CDR3 has 14 amino acids. The V gene's germline CDR1 is SGHVS and CDR2 FQNEAQ. The V and J ends lost 2 bases and 5 bases respectively, with 12 bases between them. The CDR3 nucleotides are TGTGCCAGCAGCTTACTGAGTGATCTGGAGACCCAGTACTTC. Protein sequence: CASSLLSDLETQYF.

The table lists this clonotype with a few counts. The chain couples TRBV6-5 to TRBJ2-7, with D perhaps being TRBD1 or TRBD2 (6 bases each). The V end lost 3 bases, the J end lost 3 bases, and 18 bases lay between the germline ends. The CDR3 is 16 amino acids. CDR1 is MNHEY, CDR2 SVGAGI, per germline. The CDR3 reads CASSYSPTGANYEQYF. CDR3 nucleotides: TGTGCCAGCAGTTATTCCCCGACGGGGGCGAACTACGAGCAGTACTTC.

This chain uses TRBV6-1 with TRBJ1-4; D may be TRBD1 (6 bases). CDR3 length: 13 residues. The V gene's germline CDR1 is MNHNS and CDR2 SASEGT. V was cut by 2 bases and J by 8 bases, with 9 bases left in between. In DNA, the CDR3 is TGTGCCAGCAGTGAACAGGGGAGAGAAAAACTGTTTTTT. Translated: CASSEQGREKLFF.

The CDR3 sequence: CSATRTSTYEQYF. The CDR3 nucleotides are TGCAGTGCTACCCGGACTTCCACCTACGAGCAGTACTTC. The gene calls are TRBV20-1 and TRBJ2-7; D is possibly TRBD2 (5 bases). Germline V CDR1 and CDR2: DFQATT, SNEGSKA (reference sequence). Trimming took 4 bases from V and 2 from J, leaving 12 bases between them. The CDR3 extends over 13 amino acids.

The chain carries TRBV19 and TRBJ1-2; 7 bases are a match to TRBD1. The CDR3 sequence is 14 residues long. Germline CDR1 reads LNHDA; CDR2 reads SQIVND (reference sequence). The junction had 16 bases not matched to a gene; V was cut back by 11 bases and J by 7 bases. The CDR3 DNA reads as TGTGCCGTAGAGGAGGACAGGATCCTATTTGGCTACACCTTC. Translated: CAVEEDRILFGYTF.

The chain joins TRBV5-6 to TRBJ1-6; D not resolved. Germline V lookup: CDR1 SGHDT, CDR2 YYEEEE. The CDR3 consists of 15 residues. V shed 4 bases and J shed 7 bases, with 15 bases lying between them. The CDR3 loop reads CASSRVLGPNSPLHF. For the CDR3, the DNA is TGTGCCAGCAGCCGGGTCCTCGGTCCCAATTCACCCCTCCACTTT.

This rearrangement joins TRBV15 to TRBJ1-5; a possible D gene is TRBD1 (5 bases). This CDR3 comprises 16 residues. Trimming removed 0 bases from V and 4 bases from J, with 13 bases in between. Germline V CDR1 and CDR2: LNHNV, YYDKDF (reference sequence). The CDR3 region has the DNA TGTGCCACCAGCAGAGATGATAGGGGAGGAAATCAGCCCCAGCATTTT. It yields the protein CATSRDDRGGNQPQHF.